This passage covers 15 T cell receptor beta chains from one sample sequenced in a study of blood T cell repertoires in COVID-19. Using immunoSEQ multiplex PCR, the repertoire was profiled, and TCRdb retains in-frame clones only, with some absent. The sample contains about 260,000 clones, approximately 88% of which appear only once. Source material: peripheral blood. The source is a human donor in a cohort sampled during active COVID-19.

J is TRBJ2-5 and V is TRBV28; D unresolved. V lost 3 bases to trimming and J lost 2 bases, with 10 bases between them. CDR1 and CDR2 (germline): MDHEN, SYDVKM. The CDR3 covers 14 residues. This CDR3 reads CASSLFGLQETQYF. CDR3 nucleotides: TGTGCCAGCAGTTTGTTTGGCTTGCAAGAGACCCAGTACTTC.

The genes are TRBV28 and TRBJ1-6; TRBD1 aligns across 8 bases. The CDR3 sequence is 18 residues long. CDR1 and CDR2 from the germline V gene are MDHEN and SYDVKM. Trimming at V came to 4 bases and at J to 4 bases, leaving 12 bases not matched to a gene. The DNA for the CDR3 is TGTGCCAGCAGTTACTCGGGACAGGCGGACCCTTATAATTCACCCCTCCACTTT. Translated, it gives CASSYSGQADPYNSPLHF. Together with reference TRBV28 and TRBJ1-6, the CDR3 gives the full variable domain: DVKVTQSSRYLVKRTGEKVFLECVQDMDHENMFWYRQDPGLGLRLIYFSYDVKMKEKGDIPEGYSVSREKKERFSLILESASTNQTSMYLCASSYSGQADPYNSPLHFGNGTRLTVT.

The chain couples TRBV20-1 to TRBJ1-2; D remains unclear. The V and J ends lost 3 bases and 3 bases respectively, with 5 bases between them. The germline CDR1 and CDR2 sequences are DFQATT and SNEGSKA (reference sequence). There are 11 residues in the CDR3. The CDR3 DNA is TGCAGTGCTAGTTCTTACTATGGCTACACCTTC. Translation: CSASSYYGYTF.

This sequence joins TRBV30 and TRBJ2-7; 7 bases are a match to TRBD2. Germline-derived CDR1 and CDR2 are GTSNPN and SVGIG (reference sequence). V was pared by 0 bases and J by 5 bases, with 4 bases of the junction left unmatched. This CDR3 comprises 13 residues. This chain's CDR3 is CAWSVRGDDEQYF. Here the CDR3 DNA reads TGTGCCTGGAGTGTACGGGGGGACGACGAGCAGTACTTC.

This clone appeared a few times. V and J are TRBV10-1 and TRBJ2-7, with TRBD1 matching over 7 bases. The J segment lost 6 bases and the V segment lost 8 bases, leaving 10 bases of the junction unmatched. The length of the CDR3 is 13 residues. Germline-derived CDR1 and CDR2 are WNHNN and SYGVQD (reference sequence). For the CDR3, the DNA is TGCGCCAGCTCTTCCGACAGGGTCCGCGAGCAGTACTTC. This translates into CASSSDRVREQYF.

V is TRBV5-1 and J is TRBJ2-2; 12 bases are shared with TRBD1. CDR1 is SGHRS and CDR2 is YFSETQ in the germline V gene. Losses at the gene ends were 5 bases for V and 4 bases for J; bases not matched to a gene: 6. The CDR3 consists of 16 residues. The CDR3 loop reads CASRGDRGLTTGELFF. The CDR3 region has the DNA TGCGCCAGCAGGGGGGACAGGGGGCTTACCACCGGGGAGCTGTTTTTT.

This chain links TRBV4-1 with TRBJ2-5; no clear D gene. The CDR3 is 15 residues long. V was cut by 0 bases and J by 0 bases, with 8 bases left in between. CDR1 and CDR2 (germline): MGHRA, YSYEKL. This CDR3 reads CASSQDELYQETQYF. Here the CDR3 DNA reads TGCGCCAGCAGCCAAGATGAACTATACCAAGAGACCCAGTACTTC.

This clone was counted a single time. The chain combines TRBV2 with TRBJ1-2; TRBD1 agrees at 8 bases. V gave up 4 bases and J gave up 7 bases; unmatched junction bases: 8. Germline V gives CDR1 SNHLY, CDR2 FYNNEI. The CDR3 is 14 amino acids. The CDR3 loop is CASSVQGAASGYTF. The CDR3 DNA reads TGTGCCAGCAGTGTGCAGGGGGCAGCCTCTGGCTACACCTTC.

This sequence joins TRBV6-5 and TRBJ1-2; TRBD1 aligns across 7 bases. Germline values: CDR1 MNHEY, CDR2 SVGAGI. V shed 6 bases, J shed 6 bases, and the junction held 7 bases outside the gene matches. The CDR3 is 13 amino acids. CDR3 coding DNA: TGTGCCAGCAGCGAGGACAGGATTGATGGCTACACCTTC. Protein product: CASSEDRIDGYTF.

About this clone itself: At one boundary the junction diverges from the germline segment, which might be a read error. The rearrangement uses TRBV7-7 and TRBJ2-7; weak D call: TRBD2 (6 bases). This CDR3 spans 17 amino acids. Germline CDR1 SSHAT, CDR2 FNYEAQ (reference sequence). CDR3 residues: CASSPEGWGAAPREQYF. CDR3 nucleotide sequence: TGTGCTAGCAGCCCGGAGGGTTGGGGCGCGGCCCCCCGCGAGCAGTACTTC.

V gene TRBV7-3 combines with J gene TRBJ2-2; D remains unclear. The CDR3 is 14 amino acids. V was clipped by 2 bases and J by 4 bases, with 8 bases between them. Per germline, CDR1 SGHTA and CDR2 FQGTGA. The CDR3 coding sequence is TGTGCCAGCAGCTTATACGGGTTCACCGGGGAGCTGTTTTTT. It is translated as CASSLYGFTGELFF.

The chain couples TRBV6-5 to TRBJ1-5; a weak D match, TRBD1 (6 bases). Germline V lookup: CDR1 MNHEY, CDR2 SVGAGI. The ends were cut back, 3 bases at V and 7 bases at J, with 13 bases in the middle. The CDR3 spans 14 residues. For the CDR3, the DNA is TGTGCCAGCAGTTATATGGGGGCGAACCAGCCCCAGCATTTT. Amino acids: CASSYMGANQPQHF.

The chain is built from TRBV6-5 and TRBJ1-1; 10 bases are a match to TRBD1. This CDR3 comprises 16 residues. The junction had 6 bases not matched to a gene; V was cut back by 4 bases and J by 1 base. Germline CDR1 and CDR2: MNHEY and SVGAGI. The CDR3 sequence is CASSWGWTGGNTEAFF. DNA for the CDR3: TGTGCCAGCAGTTGGGGATGGACAGGGGGGAACACTGAAGCTTTCTTT.

The chain employs TRBV7-2 and TRBJ2-7; D perhaps matches TRBD1 (6 bases). The length of the CDR3 is 14 residues. V gave up 2 bases and J gave up 3 bases, with 11 bases separating them. From germline, CDR1 is SGHTA and CDR2 FQGNSA. The CDR3 loop reads CASSLSGAGYEQYF. DNA of the CDR3: TGTGCCAGCAGCTTATCAGGGGCGGGCTACGAGCAGTACTTC.

This chain links TRBV19 with TRBJ2-5; possible D gene TRBD1, 5 bases. In germline, CDR1 is LNHDA, CDR2 SQIVND (reference sequence). This CDR3 region has 14 residues. The V end was cut by 6 bases, the J end by 3 bases, with 14 bases between. As DNA, the CDR3 is TGTGCCAGTAGCATTTGGCAGGGCGAAGAGACCCAGTACTTC. As protein: CASSIWQGEETQYF.